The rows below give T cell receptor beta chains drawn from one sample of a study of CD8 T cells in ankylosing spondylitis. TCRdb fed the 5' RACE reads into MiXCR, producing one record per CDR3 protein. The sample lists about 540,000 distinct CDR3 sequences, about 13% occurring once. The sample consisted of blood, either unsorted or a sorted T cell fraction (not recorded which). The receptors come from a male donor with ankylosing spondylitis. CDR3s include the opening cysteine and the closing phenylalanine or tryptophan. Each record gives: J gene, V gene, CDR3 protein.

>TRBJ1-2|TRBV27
CASRLGQGASGYTF
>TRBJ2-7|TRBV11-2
CASSWLSGGPDEQYF
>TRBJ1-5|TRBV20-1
CSARRGFGNQPQHF
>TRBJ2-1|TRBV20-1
CSARDPERESNEQFF
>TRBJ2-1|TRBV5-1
CASSFLAGGRYNEQFF
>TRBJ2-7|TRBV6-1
CASSPGTAGNYEQYF
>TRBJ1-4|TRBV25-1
CASSEYTQNEKLFF
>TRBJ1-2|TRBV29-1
CSVEEGTNYGYTF
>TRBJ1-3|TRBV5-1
CASSPLGTISGNTIYF
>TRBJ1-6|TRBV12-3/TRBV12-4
CASSLGLPDSPLHF
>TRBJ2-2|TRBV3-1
CASSQDRHTGELFF
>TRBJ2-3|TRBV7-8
CASSLVERVDTDTQYF
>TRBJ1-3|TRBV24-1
CATSERTGNTIYF
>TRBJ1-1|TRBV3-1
CASSHQGTEAFF
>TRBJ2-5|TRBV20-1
CSARDRQKGETQYF
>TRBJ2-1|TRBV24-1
CATSDLRTGPSYNEQFF